Below are 14 T cell receptor beta chains sequenced from a single sample in a study of CD8+ T cells in alopecia areata. Extraction and reverse transcription of RNA yielded cDNA as the sequencing template. Sequenced by immunoSEQ multiplex PCR; TCRdb stores in-frame clones only, minus some. The sample consists of 220,000 or so clones, 57% of them appearing once. This specimen was CD4+ T cells sorted from blood, taken at week 0. The receptors shown here come from a human donor with alopecia areata.

With respect to this clone: Different DNA sequences within this sample yield the same CDR3. The J gene is TRBJ2-5, the V gene TRBV5-1; no definite D call. Trimming removed 0 bases at V and 2 bases at J, with 5 bases between. CDR3 length: 13 residues. CDR1 is SGHRS and CDR2 is YFSETQ in the germline V gene. The CDR3 region has the DNA TGCGCCAGCAGCTTGGGCCTTCAAGAGACCCAGTACTTC. Amino acids: CASSLGLQETQYF.

This chain connects TRBV30 to TRBJ2-1; D may be TRBD2 (6 bases). Germline V gives CDR1 GTSNPN, CDR2 SVGIG (reference sequence). The V gene lost 3 bases and the J gene lost 3 bases, with 18 bases spanning the gap. The CDR3 contains 16 residues. Here the CDR3 DNA reads TGTGCCTGGAGGGATCTAGCGCAGAGGGTCTACAATGAGCAGTTCTTC. Protein sequence: CAWRDLAQRVYNEQFF.

The J gene is TRBJ2-1, the V gene TRBV5-1, with D perhaps TRBD2 (5 bases). V was trimmed by 0 bases and J by 4 bases, leaving 11 bases between them. The CDR3 spans 15 residues. Germline V gene data show CDR1 as SGHRS and CDR2 as YFSETQ. The CDR3 region has the DNA TGCGCCAGCAGCTTGGACACTCCGGGATACAATGAGCAGTTCTTC. Protein sequence: CASSLDTPGYNEQFF.

This clone was detected a few times. The chain recombines TRBV19 with TRBJ1-2; D might be TRBD1 (5 bases). Germline V gene lookup returns CDR1 LNHDA and CDR2 SQIVND (reference sequence). Trimming shortened V by 6 bases and J by 4 bases, and 15 bases separated the two germline ends. CDR3 length equals 14 residues. In nucleotides, the CDR3 is TGTGCCAGTAGAATCCGCGACAGTTCCTATGGCTACACCTTC. Residues: CASRIRDSSYGYTF.

The chain links TRBV27 to TRBJ1-5; D is undetermined. The CDR3 has 14 amino acids. Germline V lookup: CDR1 MNHEY, CDR2 SMNVEV (reference sequence). V shed 5 bases and J shed 4 bases, with 12 bases lying between them. The CDR3 DNA reads TGTGCCAGCAGTCCGACGACGACTAATCAGCCCCAGCATTTT. This codes for CASSPTTTNQPQHF.

The chain uses TRBV29-1 and TRBJ2-1, with a tentative D call TRBD2 (5 bases). Germline-derived CDR1 and CDR2 are SQVTM and ANQGSEA. The V gene lost 4 bases and the J gene lost 2 bases, with 12 bases spanning the gap. CDR3 size: 14 residues. The CDR3 loop is CSVGPAGPYNEQFF. CDR3 nucleotide sequence: TGCAGCGTTGGCCCGGCGGGTCCCTACAATGAGCAGTTCTTC.

The gene calls are TRBV30 and TRBJ1-1; 9 positions match TRBD1. CDR1 and CDR2 from the germline V gene are GTSNPN and SVGIG (reference sequence). This CDR3 is built from 12 residues. After removal of 3 bases from V and 11 bases from J, the junction contained 7 bases not matched to a gene. The chain's CDR3 is CAWSRTGEPAFF. The CDR3 coding sequence is TGTGCCTGGAGCAGGACAGGGGAACCCGCTTTCTTT.

In its sample, this clone was seen once. The J gene is TRBJ2-5, the V gene TRBV5-1, with TRBD1 identical over 11 bases. CDR3 length equals 15 residues. V was pared by 2 bases and J by 5 bases, with 5 bases of the junction left unmatched. Germline loops: CDR1 SGHRS, CDR2 YFSETQ. CDR3 in amino acids: CASSLAGQGDETQYF. The CDR3 nucleotides are TGCGCCAGCAGCTTAGCGGGACAGGGGGACGAGACCCAGTACTTC.

The chain is built from TRBV2 and TRBJ1-2; D gene uncertain. CDR3 length equals 14 residues. Looked up from germline, CDR1 is SNHLY and CDR2 is FYNNEI. Trimming removed 4 bases from V and 1 base from J, with 10 bases in between. In DNA form, the CDR3 reads TGTGCCAGCAGTGGGGGTAGGGATAACTATGGCTACACCTTC. Its protein is CASSGGRDNYGYTF. The whole variable domain, filled in from reference TRBV2 and TRBJ1-2, reads EPEVTQTPSHQVTQMGQEVILRCVPISNHLYFYWYRQILGQKVEFLVSFYNNEISEKSEIFDDQFSVERPDGSNFTLKIRSTKLEDSAMYFCASSGGRDNYGYTFGSGTRLTVV.

V usage is TRBV9 and J usage is TRBJ1-5; D perhaps matches TRBD1 (5 bases). This CDR3 has 15 residues. CDR1 SGDLS and CDR2 YYNGEE come from the germline V gene. V was clipped by 4 bases and J by 2 bases, with 13 bases between them. The CDR3 sequence is CASSPTGGGNQPQHF. CDR3 coding DNA: TGTGCCAGCAGCCCCACGGGGGGAGGCAATCAGCCCCAGCATTTT. The full variable domain, rest sourced from reference TRBV9 and TRBJ1-5, is DSGVTQTPKHLITATGQRVTLRCSPRSGDLSVYWYQQSLDQGLQFLIQYYNGEERAKGNILERFSAQQFPDLHSELNLSSLELGDSALYFCASSPTGGGNQPQHFGDGTRLSIL.

This clone was detected only a few times. The CDR3, as DNA: TGTGCCAGCAGTTACGCCGGGGCCCTATACACTGAAGCTTTCTTT. Encoded protein: CASSYAGALYTEAFF. This chain uses TRBV6-6 with TRBJ1-1; D may be TRBD1 (5 bases). V was pared by 2 bases and J by 3 bases, with 13 bases between. This CDR3 comprises 15 residues. Per the germline V gene, CDR1 is MNHNY and CDR2 is SVGAGI (reference sequence).

The rearrangement joins TRBV25-1 to TRBJ2-7; D may be TRBD2 (6 bases). V gave up 4 bases and J gave up 2 bases, with 12 bases separating them. This CDR3 has 14 residues. Germline V gene sequence: CDR1 MGHDK, CDR2 SYGVNS. DNA of the CDR3: TGTGCCAGCAGTGCCGCGGGACCCACCTACGAGCAGTACTTC. Translation: CASSAAGPTYEQYF.

This clone was counted between two and nine times. At the DNA level, this CDR3 is encoded by other sequences in the same sample as well. The V call is TRBV10-3, the J call TRBJ2-2; no clear D gene. V gave up 5 bases and J gave up 2 bases, with 0 bases separating them. The CDR3 has 11 amino acids. Germline lookup yields CDR1 ENHRY and CDR2 SYGVKD. This CDR3 is CAISNTGELFF. CDR3 DNA sequence: TGTGCCATCAGTAACACCGGGGAGCTGTTTTTT.

This rearrangement joins TRBV5-1 to TRBJ2-7, with 10 bases fitting TRBD2. In germline, CDR1 is SGHRS, CDR2 YFSETQ. The V and J ends lost 0 bases and 4 bases, in that order; junction bases with no gene match: 4. The CDR3 covers 15 residues. The CDR3 protein is CASSLGLAGGYEQYF. CDR3 sequence (DNA): TGCGCCAGCAGCTTGGGATTAGCGGGAGGATACGAGCAGTACTTC.